This T cell receptor (beta chain) appears in the sequencing data of a study of T cell responses to AZD1222 COVID-19 vaccine. On this clone itself: The antigen is not known.

Germline assignment: CDR1 KGHDR and CDR2 SFDVKD. The CDR3 has 17 residues. V lost 4 bases to trimming and J lost 5 bases, with 20 bases between them. Only in-frame clones appear in the TCRdb table, and some are missing; sequencing was by immunoSEQ multiplex PCR. The data hold around 110,000 clones, with 93% observed a single time. Study-wide results and limits: Mapped onto spike, vaccine-associated CD4 TCRs spanned it and were dominant at 160-218 and 743-854.

This chain connects TRBV24-1 to TRBJ1-5, with D perhaps TRBD1 (5 bases). The receptor was derived from an adult in good health. Sequencing was performed on peripheral blood, taken on day 0 of AZD1222 vaccination. In nucleotides, the CDR3 is TGTGCCACCAGTGAAAAATCACCGGGACTTATTTATCAGCCCCAGCATTTT. Protein: CATSEKSPGLIYQPQHF.